This is a list of T cell receptor beta chains from one sample in a study of cytomegalovirus exposure and HLA in healthy donors. Assay used: immunoSEQ multiplex PCR; TCRdb lists only in-frame clones, some missing. There are some 82,000 clones in the sample; approximately 84% occur only once, and 2.4% lies in the top ten. The sequenced sample was PBMCs. Every receptor here comes from a woman aged 50 to 60 in good health and CMV-seronegative. Both conserved end residues are part of each CDR3. The D gene is left open where the match is weak. A row's size may be missing; if present it is once, few, many or a size class.

CDR3: CASSDRGAKNIQYF
DNA: TGTGCCAGCAGTGATCGAGGGGCCAAAAACATTCAGTACTTC
V: TRBV2
D: NA
J: TRBJ2-4
size: few

CDR3: CASSNDRANTGELFF
DNA: TGTGCCAGCAGCAACGACAGGGCGAACACCGGGGAGCTGTTTTTT
V: TRBV7-9
D: TRBD1
J: TRBJ2-2
size: once

CDR3: CASSNRGAGSYGYTF
DNA: TGTGCCAGCAGTAACAGGGGCGCAGGGTCCTATGGCTACACCTTC
V: TRBV27
D: TRBD1
J: TRBJ1-2
size: NA

CDR3: CASKTQQGNTGELFF
DNA: TGTGCCAGTAAAACACAACAGGGGAACACCGGGGAGCTGTTTTTT
V: TRBV19
D: NA
J: TRBJ2-2
size: NA

CDR3: CASREPTGEAFF
DNA: TGCGCCAGCAGGGAACCGACAGGGGAAGCTTTCTTT
V: TRBV5-1
D: TRBD1
J: TRBJ1-1
size: medium-sized

CDR3: CASSLAGVGETQYF
DNA: TGTGCCAGCAGCTTGGCGGGGGTGGGGGAGACCCAGTACTTC
V: TRBV5-4
D: NA
J: TRBJ2-5
size: NA

CDR3: CASSLRQGLTNEQFF
DNA: TGTGCCAGCAGCTTACGACAGGGTCTCACAAATGAGCAGTTCTTC
V: TRBV7-9
D: TRBD1
J: TRBJ2-1
size: NA

CDR3: CASSVGGRNQPQHF
DNA: TGTGCCAGCAGCGTAGGGGGCAGAAATCAGCCCCAGCATTTT
V: TRBV9
D: NA
J: TRBJ1-5
size: few

CDR3: CASSNRGYYNF
DNA: TGTGCCAGTAGTAACAGGGGTTATTATAATTTT
V: TRBV19
D: TRBD1
J: TRBJ2-3
size: once

CDR3: CASSRGGGAIDEKLFF
DNA: TGTGCCAGCAGCCGGGGGGGAGGCGCTATCGATGAAAAACTGTTTTTT
V: TRBV5-4
D: NA
J: TRBJ1-4
size: few

CDR3: CASSIDPRRDTEAFF
DNA: TGTGCCAGTAGTATAGACCCACGCCGGGACACTGAAGCTTTCTTT
V: TRBV19
D: NA
J: TRBJ1-1
size: few

CDR3: CASSFVGSGQETQYF
DNA: TGTGCCAGCAGCTTTGTCGGGAGCGGCCAAGAGACCCAGTACTTC
V: TRBV11-2
D: NA
J: TRBJ2-5
size: NA

CDR3: CASSWTGNTGELFF
DNA: TGTGCCAGCAGTTGGACAGGGAACACCGGGGAGCTGTTTTTT
V: TRBV9
D: TRBD1
J: TRBJ2-2
size: NA

CDR3: CASSGQGGQPQHF
DNA: TGTGCCAGCAGCGGACAGGGCGGACAGCCCCAGCATTTT
V: TRBV6-1
D: TRBD1
J: TRBJ1-5
size: NA

CDR3: CASSLELQVDTQYF
DNA: TGCGCCAGCAGCTTGGAGCTACAGGTAGATACGCAGTATTTT
V: TRBV5-1
D: NA
J: TRBJ2-3
size: NA

CDR3: CASSVGLVGTGELFF
DNA: TGTGCCAGCAGCGTAGGACTAGTTGGGACCGGGGAGCTGTTTTTT
V: TRBV9
D: NA
J: TRBJ2-2
size: NA

CDR3: CASSDRAGRRYNEQFF
DNA: TGTGCCAGCAGTGACAGAGCAGGGCGGCGGTACAATGAGCAGTTCTTC
V: TRBV6-1
D: NA
J: TRBJ2-1
size: NA

CDR3: CASSDGDPPGELFF
DNA: TGTGCCAGCAGTGATGGAGATCCCCCCGGGGAGCTGTTTTTT
V: TRBV2
D: NA
J: TRBJ2-2
size: NA

CDR3: CASSLVAEFYEQYF
DNA: TGTGCCAGCAGCTTAGTCGCCGAGTTCTACGAGCAGTACTTC
V: TRBV7-9
D: NA
J: TRBJ2-7
size: NA

CDR3: CASSVAASGGPQETQYF
DNA: TGTGCCAGCAGCGTAGCAGCTAGCGGGGGGCCCCAAGAGACCCAGTACTTC
V: TRBV9
D: TRBD2
J: TRBJ2-5
size: NA

CDR3: CASSAQETQYF
DNA: TGTGCCAGCAGTGCTCAAGAGACCCAGTACTTC
V: TRBV25-1
D: NA
J: TRBJ2-5
size: NA

CDR3: CASSQNRGPSNQPQHF
DNA: TGTGCCAGCAGTCAAAACAGGGGCCCGAGCAATCAGCCCCAGCATTTT
V: TRBV27
D: TRBD1
J: TRBJ1-5
size: NA

CDR3: CASSPFRGSNYGYTF
DNA: TGCGCCAGCAGCCCCTTTAGGGGGTCTAACTATGGCTACACCTTC
V: TRBV5-1
D: NA
J: TRBJ1-2
size: NA

CDR3: CASSPNGREGTDTQYF
DNA: TGTGCCAGCTCACCTAACGGGAGGGAGGGAACAGATACGCAGTATTTT
V: TRBV18
D: TRBD2
J: TRBJ2-3
size: NA

CDR3: CASSLSGGRDYGYTF
DNA: TGTGCCAGCAGCTTATCCGGGGGTAGGGACTATGGCTACACCTTC
V: TRBV7-2
D: NA
J: TRBJ1-2
size: NA

CDR3: CASSFGLAEFTDTQYF
DNA: TGCGCCAGCAGCTTCGGACTAGCGGAGTTCACAGATACGCAGTATTTT
V: TRBV5-1
D: TRBD2
J: TRBJ2-3
size: NA

CDR3: CAWSLGGRGTEAFF
DNA: TGTGCCTGGAGTCTGGGGGGACGGGGAACTGAAGCTTTCTTT
V: TRBV30
D: NA
J: TRBJ1-1
size: NA

CDR3: CATSTRGSGSQETQYF
DNA: TGTGCCACCAGCACCCGGGGTAGCGGGAGCCAAGAGACCCAGTACTTC
V: TRBV15
D: TRBD2
J: TRBJ2-5
size: NA

CDR3: CASSELVPSGSRAGELFF
DNA: TGTGCCAGCAGTGAACTAGTGCCTAGCGGGAGCCGGGCAGGGGAGCTGTTTTTT
V: TRBV6-1
D: TRBD2
J: TRBJ2-2
size: NA

CDR3: CASSSGTGRDTQYF
DNA: TGTGCCAGCAGTTCCGGGACAGGGCGGGATACGCAGTATTTT
V: TRBV5-4
D: TRBD1
J: TRBJ2-3
size: once

CDR3: CATSSPSEGRERGNQPQHF
DNA: TGTGCCACCAGCAGTCCCTCAGAGGGGAGGGAGAGGGGCAATCAGCCCCAGCATTTT
V: TRBV15
D: NA
J: TRBJ1-5
size: NA

CDR3: CASSAGLANDQSSYNEQFF
DNA: TGTGCCAGCAGCGCGGGACTAGCGAACGATCAAAGCTCCTACAATGAGCAGTTCTTC
V: TRBV5-6
D: TRBD2
J: TRBJ2-1
size: NA

CDR3: CASSLADRGSYNEQFF
DNA: TGTGCCAGCAGCTTAGCCGACAGGGGATCCTACAATGAGCAGTTCTTC
V: TRBV7-9
D: TRBD1
J: TRBJ2-1
size: NA

CDR3: CASSEYPGGYEQYF
DNA: TGTGCCAGCAGTGAGTATCCCGGGGGCTACGAGCAGTACTTC
V: TRBV6-4
D: NA
J: TRBJ2-7
size: NA

CDR3: CASSYTLGDRDGYTF
DNA: TGTGCCAGCAGTTACACCCTGGGCGACAGGGATGGCTACACCTTC
V: TRBV6-5
D: TRBD1
J: TRBJ1-2
size: NA

CDR3: CASSLVGGNQPQHF
DNA: TGCGCCAGCAGCTTGGTTGGGGGGAATCAGCCCCAGCATTTT
V: TRBV5-1
D: NA
J: TRBJ1-5
size: NA

CDR3: CASSLEGENTGELFF
DNA: TGTGCCAGCAGCTTAGAAGGGGAGAACACCGGGGAGCTGTTTTTT
V: TRBV11-2
D: NA
J: TRBJ2-2
size: NA

CDR3: CATSLYSNQPQHF
DNA: TGCGCCACTAGTCTGTATAGCAATCAGCCCCAGCATTTT
V: TRBV10-2
D: NA
J: TRBJ1-5
size: once

CDR3: CASSLLSLDRAQETQYF
DNA: TGTGCCAGCTCACTCCTAAGCCTGGACAGGGCCCAAGAGACCCAGTACTTC
V: TRBV18
D: TRBD1
J: TRBJ2-5
size: NA

CDR3: CASSEGGHANEKLFF
DNA: TGTGCCAGCAGTGAAGGGGGGCATGCTAATGAAAAACTGTTTTTT
V: TRBV2
D: NA
J: TRBJ1-4
size: NA

CDR3: CASRGRAGLLDTQYF
DNA: TGTGCCAGCAGGGGGAGGGCGGGGCTTCTCGATACGCAGTATTTT
V: TRBV2
D: TRBD2
J: TRBJ2-3
size: NA

CDR3: CATAVGRGETQYF
DNA: TGTGCCACCGCGGTGGGGCGAGGAGAGACCCAGTACTTC
V: TRBV2
D: NA
J: TRBJ2-5
size: NA

CDR3: CASSQERRGGPYGYTF
DNA: TGTGCCAGCAGCCAAGAACGTCGGGGGGGGCCATATGGCTACACCTTC
V: TRBV4-2
D: NA
J: TRBJ1-2
size: NA

CDR3: CASSLESGGSYTEAFF
DNA: TGTGCCAGCAGCTTAGAATCGGGCGGGTCGTACACTGAAGCTTTCTTT
V: TRBV7-9
D: NA
J: TRBJ1-1
size: NA

CDR3: CASSEALNPEAFF
DNA: TGTGCCAGCAGTGAAGCGCTAAACCCTGAAGCTTTCTTT
V: TRBV2
D: NA
J: TRBJ1-1
size: NA

CDR3: CAISDGGTEAFF
DNA: TGTGCCATCAGTGATGGGGGGACTGAAGCTTTCTTT
V: TRBV10-3
D: NA
J: TRBJ1-1
size: NA

CDR3: CASSLGGRGGWTDTQYF
DNA: TGTGCCAGCAGCTTAGGGGGACGGGGGGGTTGGACAGATACGCAGTATTTT
V: TRBV11-2
D: TRBD2
J: TRBJ2-3
size: NA

CDR3: CASSRVDRPRNEAFF
DNA: TGTGCCAGCAGCCGAGTTGACAGGCCCCGGAATGAAGCTTTCTTT
V: TRBV7-9
D: NA
J: TRBJ1-1
size: NA

CDR3: CASRGREGSGNTIYF
DNA: TGTGCCTCGAGAGGGCGGGAGGGCTCTGGAAACACCATATATTTT
V: TRBV4-2
D: NA
J: TRBJ1-3
size: once

CDR3: CASSPDSSGNTIYF
DNA: TGTGCCAGCTCACCCGACAGCTCTGGAAACACCATATATTTT
V: TRBV18
D: NA
J: TRBJ1-3
size: NA

CDR3: CASSYLRLDGGGQFF
DNA: TGTGCCAGCAGTTACCTTAGACTAGACGGGGGTGGGCAGTTCTTC
V: TRBV6-6
D: NA
J: TRBJ2-1
size: NA

CDR3: CASTARGEQYF
DNA: TGTGCCAGCACTGCCAGGGGCGAGCAGTACTTC
V: TRBV2
D: NA
J: TRBJ2-7
size: NA

CDR3: CASSLTGVETQYF
DNA: TGTGCCAGCAGTTTAACAGGGGTAGAGACCCAGTACTTC
V: TRBV27
D: TRBD1
J: TRBJ2-5
size: NA

CDR3: CASSSSGGPSYEQYF
DNA: TGTGCCAGCAGTTCCTCAGGGGGACCCTCCTACGAGCAGTACTTC
V: TRBV27
D: TRBD1
J: TRBJ2-7
size: NA

CDR3: CASSFRGTGNRYEQFF
DNA: TGTGCCAGCAGCTTTCGGGGGACAGGGAATCGGTATGAGCAGTTCTTC
V: TRBV5-8
D: TRBD1
J: TRBJ2-1
size: NA

CDR3: CASSRLSYNEQFF
DNA: TGTGCCAGCAGTCGACTATCCTACAATGAGCAGTTCTTC
V: TRBV28
D: NA
J: TRBJ2-1
size: NA

CDR3: CASSPTSGSFEQYF
DNA: TGTGCCAGCAGTCCCACTAGCGGGAGCTTCGAGCAGTACTTC
V: TRBV11-3
D: TRBD2
J: TRBJ2-7
size: NA